A selection of T cell receptor beta chains follows, all from one sample in a study of shared clonotypes between healthy human individuals. The assay was immunoSEQ multiplex PCR, and TCRdb's table has in-frame clones only and misses some. The table records more than 2 million clones, 90% to 95% of them present only once. Sequencing used naive CD4+ T cells sorted from blood. These receptors all stem from a man aged 18-30 years in good health. Both conserved end residues are part of each CDR3. A D gene is named only where the DNA matches it firmly. Clone size appears in some rows only: once, few, many, or a class for an expanded clone.

TGTGCCAGCAGCTTAGGGGTGGCTAACACCATATATTTT,CASSLGVANTIYF,NA,TRBV7-9,TRBJ1-3,NA
TGTGCCAGCAGAGGGACAGGCGGACCCTACGAGCAGTACTTC,CASRGTGGPYEQYF,NA,TRBV27,TRBJ2-7,TRBD1
TGTGCCTGGACCTTAGGGGGGACTAGAAGGAACCCCTACAATGAGCAGTTCTTC,CAWTLGGTRRNPYNEQFF,NA,TRBV30,TRBJ2-1,TRBD2
TGCGCCAGCAGCTTAGGCTCCTATAATTCACCCCTCCACTTT,CASSLGSYNSPLHF,NA,TRBV5-1,TRBJ1-6,NA
TGTGCCAGCAGCATAACTAGCGGGAGTAAAGATACGCAGTATTTT,CASSITSGSKDTQYF,NA,TRBV2,TRBJ2-3,TRBD2
TGTGCCAGCAGCTTAGTTTTGCAGGGTAAGGTCTTT,CASSLVLQGKVF,NA,TRBV13,TRBJ1-1,NA
TGTGCCAGCAGTTTGGAAGACTACGAGCAGTACTTC,CASSLEDYEQYF,NA,TRBV28,TRBJ2-7,NA
TGTGCCACGGACAGGAGTTATAGCAATCAGCCCCAGCATTTT,CATDRSYSNQPQHF,NA,TRBV10-3,TRBJ1-5,TRBD1
TGCGCCAGCAGCTTGGCTGGGGACAGGGGTGAAGCTTTCTTT,CASSLAGDRGEAFF,NA,TRBV5-1,TRBJ1-1,TRBD1
TGTGCCAGCAGCTCCACGAGTAGCGCAAATTCACCCCTCCACTTT,CASSSTSSANSPLHF,NA,TRBV11-3,TRBJ1-6,NA
TGTGCCAGCAGCCTGACAGGGGCGGCTGAAGCTTTCTTT,CASSLTGAAEAFF,NA,TRBV6-5,TRBJ1-1,TRBD1
TGTGCCAGCAGTTACTCGTCGTCAGGGGGGACCGGGGAGCTGTTTTTT,CASSYSSSGGTGELFF,NA,TRBV6-5,TRBJ2-2,NA
TGTGCCACCGCCAGGGTCCAAGAGACCCAGTACTTC,CATARVQETQYF,NA,TRBV10-3,TRBJ2-5,NA
TGCGCCAGCAGTAGGAGCGAACAAGAGACCCAGTACTTC,CASSRSEQETQYF,NA,TRBV5-1,TRBJ2-5,NA
TGTGCCAGCAGTTTGACAGCCGGATTCTATGGCTACACCTTC,CASSLTAGFYGYTF,NA,TRBV28,TRBJ1-2,NA
TGTGCCAGCAGTTACGATTCTCCAGGGGTCGGCGAGCAGTACTTC,CASSYDSPGVGEQYF,NA,TRBV6-5,TRBJ2-7,NA
TGTGCCAGTACCGTGACAGCTGGAAACACCATATATTTT,CASTVTAGNTIYF,NA,TRBV19,TRBJ1-3,NA
TGTGCCAGCAGTTCAAATGGGGAGAGCTCCTACGAGCAGTACTTC,CASSSNGESSYEQYF,once,TRBV27,TRBJ2-7,NA
TGTGCCAGCAGCCTATCGACAGACGAAGCTTTCTTT,CASSLSTDEAFF,NA,TRBV7-9,TRBJ1-1,NA
TGCGCCAGCACCCCCTGGACAGACAATGAGCAGTTCTTC,CASTPWTDNEQFF,NA,TRBV4-3,TRBJ2-1,NA
TGTGCCAGCAGCCCGGGAGTTTCCTACAATGAGCAGTTCTTC,CASSPGVSYNEQFF,NA,TRBV5-5,TRBJ2-1,NA
TGCGCCAGCAGCCAAGACAGGAGCTCCTACAATGAGCAGTTCTTC,CASSQDRSSYNEQFF,NA,TRBV4-3,TRBJ2-1,NA
TGTGCCAGTAGACCCGGGACTAACGTTTTTTTGGCCCTCCACTTT,CASRPGTNVFLALHF,NA,TRBV19,TRBJ1-6,NA
TGTGCCTGGAGTGGCGGAGGACCTGAAGCTTTCTTT,CAWSGGGPEAFF,once,TRBV30,TRBJ1-1,NA
TGCGCCAGCAGCCAAGTACTAGCGGGAGGGTTTGAGCAGTTCTTC,CASSQVLAGGFEQFF,NA,TRBV4-3,TRBJ2-1,TRBD2
TGTGCCAGCAGCTTAGCGTACGAGGGAGATACGCAGTATTTT,CASSLAYEGDTQYF,NA,TRBV7-9,TRBJ2-3,NA